This entry concerns a single T cell receptor beta chain. Its antigen is unknown. Only in-frame clones appear in the TCRdb table, and some are missing; sequencing was by immunoSEQ multiplex PCR. In the table there are about 310,000 clones, nearly 90% of which are singletons. This CDR3 has 15 residues. Trimming removed 4 bases from V and 7 bases from J; junction bases left unmatched: 7. CDR1 and CDR2 from the germline V gene are KGHSH and LQKENI. This entry is derived from a study of cytomegalovirus exposure and HLA in healthy donors. About the research overall: The approximately 120 validation repertoires and the roughly 670 first-cohort repertoires shared a platform, a later analysis reported. Overall study results and limits: Most sequenced TCRs were rare (though some public TCRs occurred in many donors).

Sequencing was done on a sample of PBMCs. The chain combines TRBV18 with TRBJ1-3; 10 bases align to TRBD1. This clonotype was sampled from a man aged 25 to 40 in good health and CMV-seronegative. The CDR3 DNA reads as TGTGCCAGCTCACTTGACGGGACAGGGGTTAACACCATATATTTT. This codes for CASSLDGTGVNTIYF.